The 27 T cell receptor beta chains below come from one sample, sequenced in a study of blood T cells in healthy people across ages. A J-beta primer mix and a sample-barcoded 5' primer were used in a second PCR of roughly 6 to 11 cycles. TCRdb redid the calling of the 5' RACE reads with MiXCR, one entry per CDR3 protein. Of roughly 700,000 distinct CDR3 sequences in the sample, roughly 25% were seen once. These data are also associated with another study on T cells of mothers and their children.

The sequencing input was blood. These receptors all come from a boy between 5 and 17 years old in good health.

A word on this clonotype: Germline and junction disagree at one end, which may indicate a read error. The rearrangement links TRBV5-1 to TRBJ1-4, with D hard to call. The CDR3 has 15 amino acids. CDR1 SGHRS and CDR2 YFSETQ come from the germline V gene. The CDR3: CASSLAFSTSEKLFF. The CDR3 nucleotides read TGCGCCAGCAGCTTGGCCTTTTCAACTAGTGAAAAACTGTTTTTT.

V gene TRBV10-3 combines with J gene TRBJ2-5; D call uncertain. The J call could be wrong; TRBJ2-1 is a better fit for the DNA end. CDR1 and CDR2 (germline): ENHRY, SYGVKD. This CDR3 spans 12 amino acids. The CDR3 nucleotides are TGTGCCATCAGTGAGTCGCTTTTTGAGCAGTTCTTC. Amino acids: CAISESLFEQFF.

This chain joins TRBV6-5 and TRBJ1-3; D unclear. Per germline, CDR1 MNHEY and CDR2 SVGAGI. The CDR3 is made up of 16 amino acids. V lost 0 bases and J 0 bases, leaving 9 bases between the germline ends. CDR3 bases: TGTGCCAGCAGTTACTCGGGCCCTGGCTCTGGAAACACCATATATTTT. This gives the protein CASSYSGPGSGNTIYF.

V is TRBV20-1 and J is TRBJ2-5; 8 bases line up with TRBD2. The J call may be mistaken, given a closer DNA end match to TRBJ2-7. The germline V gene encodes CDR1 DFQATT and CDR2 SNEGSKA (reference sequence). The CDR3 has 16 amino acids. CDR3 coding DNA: TGCAGTGCTAGAAGGGGTACCGGCGGGGGGCCCTACGAGCAGTACTTC. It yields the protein CSARRGTGGGPYEQYF.

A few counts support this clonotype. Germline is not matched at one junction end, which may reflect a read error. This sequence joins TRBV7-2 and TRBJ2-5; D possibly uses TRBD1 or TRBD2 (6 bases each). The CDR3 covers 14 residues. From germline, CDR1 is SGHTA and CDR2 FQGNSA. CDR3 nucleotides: TGTGCCGGCAGCCCCCGTAGGGGGGAAGAGACCCAGTACTTC. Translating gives CAGSPRRGEETQYF.

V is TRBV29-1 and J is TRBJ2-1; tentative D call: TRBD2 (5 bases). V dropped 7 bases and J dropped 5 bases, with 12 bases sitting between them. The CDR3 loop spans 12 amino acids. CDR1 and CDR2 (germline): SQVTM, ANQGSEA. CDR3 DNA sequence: TGCAGCGCCGGACTGGGGAACAATGAGCAGTTCTTC. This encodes CSAGLGNNEQFF.

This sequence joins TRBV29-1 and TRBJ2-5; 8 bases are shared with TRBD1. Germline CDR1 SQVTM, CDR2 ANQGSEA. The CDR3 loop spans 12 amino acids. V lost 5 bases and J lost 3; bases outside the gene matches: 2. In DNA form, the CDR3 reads TGCAGCGTTCTGACAGGGGAAGAGACCCAGTACTTC. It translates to CSVLTGEETQYF.

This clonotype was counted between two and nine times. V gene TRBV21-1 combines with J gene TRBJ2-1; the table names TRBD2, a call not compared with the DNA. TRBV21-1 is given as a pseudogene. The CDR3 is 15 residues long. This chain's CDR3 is CASSKACGHSTQQFF. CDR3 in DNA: TGTGCCAGCAGCAAAGCGTGTGGGCACTCAACGCAGCAGTTCTTC.

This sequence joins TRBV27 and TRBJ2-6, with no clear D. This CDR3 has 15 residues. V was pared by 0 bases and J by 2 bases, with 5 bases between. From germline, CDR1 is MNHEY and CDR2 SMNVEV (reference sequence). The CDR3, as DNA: TGTGCCAGCAGTTTATCGAGTACTGGGGCCAACGTCCTGACTTTC. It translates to CASSLSSTGANVLTF.

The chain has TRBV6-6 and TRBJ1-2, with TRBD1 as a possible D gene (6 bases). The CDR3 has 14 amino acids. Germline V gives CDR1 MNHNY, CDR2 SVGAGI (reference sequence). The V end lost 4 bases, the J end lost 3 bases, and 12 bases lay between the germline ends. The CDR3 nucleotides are TGTGCCAGCAGTTTCGGACAGACTTACTATGGCTACACCTTC. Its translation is CASSFGQTYYGYTF.

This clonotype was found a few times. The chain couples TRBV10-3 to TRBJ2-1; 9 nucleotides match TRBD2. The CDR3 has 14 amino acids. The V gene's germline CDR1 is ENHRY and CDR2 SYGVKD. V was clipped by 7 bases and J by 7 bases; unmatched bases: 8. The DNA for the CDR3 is TGTGCCATCAATAAGGGGACTAGCAAAAATGAGCAGTTCTTC. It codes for CAINKGTSKNEQFF.

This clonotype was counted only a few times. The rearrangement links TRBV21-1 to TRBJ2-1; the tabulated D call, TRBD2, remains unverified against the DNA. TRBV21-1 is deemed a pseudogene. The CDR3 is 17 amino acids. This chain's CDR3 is CASSNRTSGNSYNEQFF. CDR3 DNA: TGTGCCAGCAGCAACCGGACTAGCGGGAATTCCTACAATGAGCAGTTCTTC.

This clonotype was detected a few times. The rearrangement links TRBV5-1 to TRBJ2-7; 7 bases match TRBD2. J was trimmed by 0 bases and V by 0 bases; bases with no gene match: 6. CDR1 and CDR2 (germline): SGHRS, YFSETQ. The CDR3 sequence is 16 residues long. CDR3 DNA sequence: TGCGCCAGCAGCTTGGTAGCGGGCCTCTACTCCTACGAGCAGTACTTC. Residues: CASSLVAGLYSYEQYF.

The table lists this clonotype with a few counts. The CDR3 DNA follows: TGCAGTGCTAGAGATCCTAGCCTCTCCTACAATGAGCAGTTCTTC. It translates to CSARDPSLSYNEQFF. The chain combines TRBV20-1 with TRBJ2-1; D may be TRBD2 (5 bases). Germline CDR1 DFQATT, CDR2 SNEGSKA (reference sequence). V dropped 0 bases and J dropped 0 bases, with 9 bases sitting between them. The CDR3 is 15 amino acids.

Written as DNA, the CDR3 is TGTGCCAGCAATCCGAGACTAGCGGGAGGCCTCACAGATACGCAGTATTTT. Translated, it gives CASNPRLAGGLTDTQYF. V usage is TRBV12-3 or TRBV12-4 and J usage is TRBJ2-3; 13 bases match TRBD2. The length of the CDR3 is 17 residues. V was clipped by 7 bases and J by 2 bases; unmatched bases: 9.

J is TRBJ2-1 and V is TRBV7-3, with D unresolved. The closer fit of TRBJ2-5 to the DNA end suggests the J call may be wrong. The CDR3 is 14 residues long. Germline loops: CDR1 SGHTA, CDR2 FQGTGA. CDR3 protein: CASSSPRNQETQYF. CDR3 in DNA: TGTGCCAGCAGTTCCCCTAGGAATCAAGAGACCCAGTACTTC.

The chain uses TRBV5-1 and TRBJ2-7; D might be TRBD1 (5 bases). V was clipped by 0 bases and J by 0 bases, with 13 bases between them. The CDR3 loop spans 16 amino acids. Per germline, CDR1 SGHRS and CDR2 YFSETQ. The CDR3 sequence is CASSLDVGPVSYEQYF. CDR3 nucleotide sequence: TGCGCCAGCAGCTTGGACGTGGGGCCGGTCTCCTACGAGCAGTACTTC.

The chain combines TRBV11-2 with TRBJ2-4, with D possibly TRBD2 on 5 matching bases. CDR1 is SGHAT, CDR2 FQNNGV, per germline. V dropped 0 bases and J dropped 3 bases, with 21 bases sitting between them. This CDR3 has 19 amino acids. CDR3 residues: CASSLDLSALQGSKNIQYF. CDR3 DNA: TGTGCCAGCAGCTTAGATCTTAGCGCCCTGCAAGGGAGCAAAAACATTCAGTACTTC.

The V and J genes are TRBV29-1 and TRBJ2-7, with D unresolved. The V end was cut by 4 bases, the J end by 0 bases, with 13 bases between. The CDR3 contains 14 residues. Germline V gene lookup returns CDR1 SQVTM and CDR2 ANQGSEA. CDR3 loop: CSVGDRAYSYEQYF. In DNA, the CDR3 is TGCAGCGTTGGAGATCGGGCCTACTCCTACGAGCAGTACTTC.

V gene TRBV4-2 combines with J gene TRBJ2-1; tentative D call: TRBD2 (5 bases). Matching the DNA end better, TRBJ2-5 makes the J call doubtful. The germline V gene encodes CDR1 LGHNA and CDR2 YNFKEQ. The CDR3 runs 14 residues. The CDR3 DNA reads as TGTGCCAGCAGCCAAGAACCGGGATCAGAGACCCAGTACTTC. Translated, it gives CASSQEPGSETQYF.

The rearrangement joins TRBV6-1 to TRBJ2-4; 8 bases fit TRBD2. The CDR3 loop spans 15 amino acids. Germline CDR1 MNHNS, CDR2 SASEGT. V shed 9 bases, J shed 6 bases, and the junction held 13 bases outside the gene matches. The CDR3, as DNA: TGTGCCAGTGGCCGGGGGGGAGGGTCGGTAAACATTCAGTACTTC. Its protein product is CASGRGGGSVNIQYF.

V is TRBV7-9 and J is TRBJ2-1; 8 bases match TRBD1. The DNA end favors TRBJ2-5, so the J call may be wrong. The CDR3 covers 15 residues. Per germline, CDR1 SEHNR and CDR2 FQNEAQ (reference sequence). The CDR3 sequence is CASSSDRGVGETQYF. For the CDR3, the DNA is TGTGCCAGCAGCTCAGACAGGGGAGTCGGAGAGACCCAGTACTTC.

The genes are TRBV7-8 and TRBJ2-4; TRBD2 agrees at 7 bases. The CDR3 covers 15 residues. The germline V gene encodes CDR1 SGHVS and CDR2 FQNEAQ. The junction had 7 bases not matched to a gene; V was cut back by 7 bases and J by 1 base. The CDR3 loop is CASTFGEGAKNIQYF. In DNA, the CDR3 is TGTGCCAGCACATTTGGGGAGGGGGCCAAAAACATTCAGTACTTC. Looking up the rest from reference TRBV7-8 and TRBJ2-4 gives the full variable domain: GAGVSQSPRYKVAKRGQDVALRCDPISGHVSLFWYQQALGQGPEFLTYFQNEAQLDKSGLPSDRFFAERPEGSVSTLKIQRTQQEDSAVYLCASTFGEGAKNIQYFGAGTRLSVL.

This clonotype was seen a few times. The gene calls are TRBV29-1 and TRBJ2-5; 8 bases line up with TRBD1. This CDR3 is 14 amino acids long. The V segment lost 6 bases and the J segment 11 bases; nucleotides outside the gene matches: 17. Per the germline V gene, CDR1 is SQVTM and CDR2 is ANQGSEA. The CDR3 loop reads CSVAGQGGFGEQYF. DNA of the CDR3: TGCAGCGTGGCTGGACAGGGTGGGTTTGGGGAGCAGTACTTC.

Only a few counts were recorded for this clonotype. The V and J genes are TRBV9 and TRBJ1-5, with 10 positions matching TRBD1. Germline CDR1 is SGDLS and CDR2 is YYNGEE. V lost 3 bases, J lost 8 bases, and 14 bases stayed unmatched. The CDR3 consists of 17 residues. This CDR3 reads CASSDRDRGLYEEPQHF. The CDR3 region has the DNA TGTGCCAGCAGCGACCGGGACAGGGGCCTTTATGAAGAGCCCCAGCATTTT.

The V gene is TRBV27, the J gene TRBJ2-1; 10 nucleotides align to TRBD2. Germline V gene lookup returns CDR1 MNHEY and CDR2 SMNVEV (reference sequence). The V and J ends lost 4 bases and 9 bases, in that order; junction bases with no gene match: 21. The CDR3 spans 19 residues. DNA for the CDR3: TGTGCCAGCAGTTCGACAGGGTGGACTAGCGGAGGTGGATTGGGTGAGCAGTTCTTC. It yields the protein CASSSTGWTSGGGLGEQFF.

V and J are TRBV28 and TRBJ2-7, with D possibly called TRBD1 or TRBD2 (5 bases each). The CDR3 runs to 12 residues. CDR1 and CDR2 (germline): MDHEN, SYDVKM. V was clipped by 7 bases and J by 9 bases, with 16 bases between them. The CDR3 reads CASTSLGAAQYF. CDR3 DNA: TGTGCCAGCACTTCACTAGGGGCCGCGCAGTACTTC.